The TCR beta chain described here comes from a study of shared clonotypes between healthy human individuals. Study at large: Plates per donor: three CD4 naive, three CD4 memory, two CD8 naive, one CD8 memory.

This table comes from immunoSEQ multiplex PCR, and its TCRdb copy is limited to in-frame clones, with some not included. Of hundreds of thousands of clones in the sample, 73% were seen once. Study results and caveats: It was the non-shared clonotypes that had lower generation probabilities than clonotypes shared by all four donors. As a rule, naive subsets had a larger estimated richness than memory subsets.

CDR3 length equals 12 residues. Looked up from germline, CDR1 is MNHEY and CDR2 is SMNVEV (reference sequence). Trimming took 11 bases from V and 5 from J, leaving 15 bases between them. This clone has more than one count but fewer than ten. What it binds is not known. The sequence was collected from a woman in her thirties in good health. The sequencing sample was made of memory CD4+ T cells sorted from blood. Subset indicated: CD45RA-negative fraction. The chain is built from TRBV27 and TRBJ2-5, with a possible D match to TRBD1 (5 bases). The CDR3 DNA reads TGTGCCTCCGGTAGGGGTTCGGAGACCCAGTACTTC. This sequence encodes CASGRGSETQYF.